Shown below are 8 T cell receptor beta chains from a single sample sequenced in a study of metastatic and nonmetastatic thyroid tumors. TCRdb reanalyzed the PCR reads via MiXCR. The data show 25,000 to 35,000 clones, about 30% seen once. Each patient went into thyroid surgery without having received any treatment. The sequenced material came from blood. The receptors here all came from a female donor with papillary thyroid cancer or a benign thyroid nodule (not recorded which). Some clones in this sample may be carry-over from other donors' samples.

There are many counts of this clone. DNA of the CDR3: TGTGCCAGCAGCGTAGGCGATGTTATGAACACTGAAGCTTTCTTT. Encoded protein: CASSVGDVMNTEAFF. The rearrangement links TRBV9 to TRBJ1-1, with no clear D. V lost 0 bases and J 0 bases, leaving 9 bases between the germline ends. CDR1 is SGDLS and CDR2 is YYNGEE in the germline V gene. This CDR3 region has 15 residues.

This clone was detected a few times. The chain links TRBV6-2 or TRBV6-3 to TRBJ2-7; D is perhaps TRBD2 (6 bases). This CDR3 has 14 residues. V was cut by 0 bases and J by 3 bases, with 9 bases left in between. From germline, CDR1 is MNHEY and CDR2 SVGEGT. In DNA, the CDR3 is TGTGCCAGCAGTTACTCGTCGACTAGCTACGAGCAGTACTTC. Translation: CASSYSSTSYEQYF.

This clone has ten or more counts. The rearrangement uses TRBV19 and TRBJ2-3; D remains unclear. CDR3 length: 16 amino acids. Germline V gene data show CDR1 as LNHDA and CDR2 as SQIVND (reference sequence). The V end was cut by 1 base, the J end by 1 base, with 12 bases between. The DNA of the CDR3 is TGTGCCAGTAGTATAGGACCCACGACCGGCACAGATACGCAGTATTTT. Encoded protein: CASSIGPTTGTDTQYF.

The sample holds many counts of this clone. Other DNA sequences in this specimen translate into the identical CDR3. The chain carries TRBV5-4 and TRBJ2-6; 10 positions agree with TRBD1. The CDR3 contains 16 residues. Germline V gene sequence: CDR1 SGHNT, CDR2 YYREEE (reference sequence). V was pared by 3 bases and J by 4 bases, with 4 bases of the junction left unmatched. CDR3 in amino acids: CASSSGQGYGANVLTF. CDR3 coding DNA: TGTGCCAGCAGCTCGGGACAGGGGTACGGGGCCAACGTCCTGACTTTC.

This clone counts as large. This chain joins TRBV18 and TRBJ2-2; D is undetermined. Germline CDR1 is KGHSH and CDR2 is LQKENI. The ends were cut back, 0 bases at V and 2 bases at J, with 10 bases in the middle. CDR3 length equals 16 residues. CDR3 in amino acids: CASSPPLDSNTGELFF. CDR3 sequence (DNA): TGTGCCAGCTCACCACCGTTAGATAGCAACACCGGGGAGCTGTTTTTT.

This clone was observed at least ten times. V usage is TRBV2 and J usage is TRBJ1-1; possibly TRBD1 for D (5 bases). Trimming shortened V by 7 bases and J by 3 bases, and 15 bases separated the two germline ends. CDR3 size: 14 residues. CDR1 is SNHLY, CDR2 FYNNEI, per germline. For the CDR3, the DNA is TGTGCCAGCAAAAGGGGCCACAAGGACACTGAAGCTTTCTTT. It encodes CASKRGHKDTEAFF.

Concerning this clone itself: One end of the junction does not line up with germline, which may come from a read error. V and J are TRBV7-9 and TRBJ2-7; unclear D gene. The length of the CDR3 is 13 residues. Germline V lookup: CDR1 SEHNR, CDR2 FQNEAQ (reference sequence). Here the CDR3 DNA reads TGTGCCAGCAGCTTTATGTTCTCCGACGAGCAGTACTTC. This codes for CASSFMFSDEQYF.

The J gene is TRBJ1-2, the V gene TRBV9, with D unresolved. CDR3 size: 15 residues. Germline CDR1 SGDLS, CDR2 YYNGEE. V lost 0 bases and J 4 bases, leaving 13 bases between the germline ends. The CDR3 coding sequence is TGTGCCAGCAGCGTAGACCCCCTCTCCCCCTATGGCTACACCTTC. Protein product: CASSVDPLSPYGYTF.